This TCR beta chain was obtained from a study of CD8 T cells in Susac syndrome (dated by TCRdb to between 2018 and 2021). For context, the study as a whole: Of the Susac syndrome patients who were sequenced, about 6 had clinically active disease and 8 or 9 were in clinical remission. At blood withdrawal, Susac syndrome patients were therapy-naive, treated with corticosteroids (with IVIg additionally given to some), or treated with IVIg alone. Whether CD8+ T cell activation and differentiation in Susac syndrome was antigen driven was tested using repertoire sequencing. The full study reports these points: The number of individuals in the TCR sequencing and HLA analysis was recognized as being relatively small. The CD4+ T cell repertoire of patients with Susac syndrome showed no detectable clonal expansion.

Note on this clonotype: Its antigen remains unidentified. Base qualities are not recorded, but no much larger clone differs from it by a single base.

RNA was extracted with the RNeasy kit and roughly 0.5 to 1 ug was reverse transcribed using random hexamers. The immunoSEQ multiplex PCR assay, covering 54 Vbeta and 13 Jbeta segments, was used to amplify TCR beta CDR3 regions. PCR amplification bias was corrected by using a synthetic template baseline for primer optimization and computational correction. Per the source publication's procedure: Reads were assigned to V, D and J genes according to IMGT and analyzed in immunoSEQ Analyzer, with only productive sequences retained. To calculate clonality, Shannon entropy was normalized by log2 of the number of productive unique sequences and then subtracted from one. For each patient and control, public and private clones were evaluated within the 100 most prevalent clones. Clones were defined as Susac-specific when absent from the healthy and MS cohorts, from over 950 published viral clones and from other ImmuneACCESS disease sequences. Through fastp at Q25 and MiXCR, TCRdb rebuilt clones from the public reads, retaining in-frame beta chains. Every entry covers one CDR3 protein and lists the most common genes and DNA from its rows. TCRdb, rather than the study authors, made the V and J calls. The table for this sample lists 85,000 to 95,000 distinct CDR3 sequences; around 94% of them were counted only once. The top ten clonotypes cover approximately 0.3% of the sample.

Peripheral blood CD8+ and CD4+ T cells from healthy donors, Susac syndrome patients and multiple sclerosis patients were profiled by high-throughput TCR beta sequencing. Susac syndrome patients met recently defined diagnostic criteria for definite or probable disease. CD8+ TEMRA cells were enriched by FACS, while bulk CD8+ and CD4+ T cells were purified by magnetic negative isolation. Blood was drawn into EDTA tubes, processed within 24 hours, and PBMCs were isolated by density gradient centrifugation. PBMCs intended for TCR sequencing were cryopreserved in liquid nitrogen and were subsequently thawed in a 37 degrees C water bath. The sorted or isolated CD4+, CD8+ and CD8+ TEMRA cells had a purity of 90% or higher. V loses 5 bases of germline sequence and J loses 2 bases, and the interval between the two ends is 13 bases. CDR1 and CDR2, per the germline V gene, are SGDLS and YYNGEE. The CDR3 numbers 14 residues from cysteine through phenylalanine. Only the CDR3 DNA is retained, 42 bases long and in frame from the first base.

The chain was built from TRBV9 and TRBJ1-2, and TRBD1 may be the D gene, going by 6 matching bases. The TCR comes from a human donor with Susac syndrome. Sample: CD4+ T cells from PBMCs. The nucleotide sequence is given as TGTGCCAGCAGGGGGGGCAGGGAGAACTATGGCTACACCTTC. Translated, this gives CASRGGRENYGYTF.